This entry lists 12 T cell receptor beta chains sequenced from one sample in a study of cytomegalovirus exposure and HLA in healthy donors. In the PCR, 60 Vbeta and 13 Jbeta primers were used. Libraries were prepared by immunoSEQ multiplex PCR; TCRdb keeps only in-frame clonotypes and omits some of them. The sample holds 75,000 to 90,000 clones, 78% seen once. The specimen sequenced was PBMCs. The receptors here all came from a male donor in good health and CMV-seropositive.

The chain is built from TRBV7-9 and TRBJ1-3, with D possibly matching TRBD1 (6 bases). The CDR3 is made up of 15 amino acids. Germline-derived CDR1 and CDR2 are SEHNR and FQNEAQ (reference sequence). Trimming left V 4 bases short and J 3 bases short, with 13 bases between. CDR3 sequence: CASSWEGRGGNTIYF. CDR3 in DNA: TGTGCCAGCAGCTGGGAGGGCAGGGGTGGAAACACCATATATTTT.

J is TRBJ1-1 and V is TRBV5-1; D gene uncertain. Germline V gene sequence: CDR1 SGHRS, CDR2 YFSETQ. V lost 0 bases and J 8 bases, leaving 5 bases between the germline ends. This CDR3 is 11 amino acids long. The DNA for the CDR3 is TGCGCCAGCAGCTTGGAGGAGGAAGCTTTCTTT. Amino acid sequence: CASSLEEEAFF.

The genes are TRBV19 and TRBJ1-1; maybe TRBD1 (5 bases). V gave up 3 bases and J gave up 8 bases, with 16 bases separating them. Germline values: CDR1 LNHDA, CDR2 SQIVND (reference sequence). The CDR3 contains 14 residues. In DNA form, the CDR3 reads TGTGCCAGTAGTATTTGGGGGGTATCGGCCGAAGCTTTCTTT. Its translation: CASSIWGVSAEAFF. Drawing the rest from reference TRBV19 and TRBJ1-1, the complete variable domain is DGGITQSPKYLFRKEGQNVTLSCEQNLNHDAMYWYRQDPGQGLRLIYYSQIVNDFQKGDIAEGYSVSREKKESFPLTVTSAQKNPTAFYLCASSIWGVSAEAFFGQGTRLTVV.

This clone was seen only a few times. The CDR3 here is CASSLPSNTEAFF. CDR3 bases: TGCGCCAGCAGCTTGCCGAGTAACACTGAAGCTTTCTTT. The chain uses TRBV5-1 and TRBJ1-1; D is unresolved. The CDR3 runs to 13 residues. CDR1 SGHRS and CDR2 YFSETQ come from the germline V gene. Trimming removed 1 base from V and 2 bases from J, with 6 bases in between.

This sequence joins TRBV9 and TRBJ1-6; the match to TRBD1 covers 9 bases. The V segment lost 4 bases and the J segment 9 bases; nucleotides outside the gene matches: 11. The CDR3 totals 16 residues. Germline loops: CDR1 SGDLS, CDR2 YYNGEE. This CDR3 reads CASSSHRDRESSPLHF. Here the CDR3 DNA reads TGTGCCAGCAGCTCCCACCGGGACAGGGAGAGTTCACCCCTCCACTTT.

V is TRBV27 and J is TRBJ2-7, with D perhaps matching TRBD2 (5 bases). The CDR3 covers 13 residues. Per the germline V gene, CDR1 is MNHEY and CDR2 is SMNVEV (reference sequence). With 5 bases removed from V and 1 base from J, the gap between germline ends came to 9 bases. The CDR3 nucleotides are TGTGCCAGCAGTGACACGGGGTCCTACGAGCAGTACTTC. Amino acids: CASSDTGSYEQYF.

This chain joins TRBV29-1 and TRBJ1-1; 11 nucleotides align to TRBD1. Looked up from germline, CDR1 is SQVTM and CDR2 is ANQGSEA. The CDR3 is 13 residues long. Unmatched junction bases numbered 3, after V lost 5 bases and J lost 4 bases. The CDR3 DNA reads TGCAGCGTTTCGGGACAGGGGGGCACTGAAGCTTTCTTT. This codes for CSVSGQGGTEAFF.

V gene TRBV5-4 combines with J gene TRBJ2-2; possibly TRBD2 for D (5 bases). Trimming removed 4 bases at V and 5 bases at J, with 18 bases between. CDR1 and CDR2 (germline): SGHNT, YYREEE (reference sequence). This CDR3 has 16 amino acids. The chain's CDR3 is CASSQGGSGHTGELFF. The CDR3 DNA reads TGTGCCAGCAGCCAAGGAGGTAGTGGCCATACCGGGGAGCTGTTTTTT.

J is TRBJ2-7 and V is TRBV2; 9 bases are a match to TRBD1. This CDR3 spans 14 amino acids. With V trimmed by 7 bases and J by 3 bases, 7 bases remained unmatched. The germline V gene encodes CDR1 SNHLY and CDR2 FYNNEI. CDR3 DNA: TGTGCCAGCAAGGTGGAGACAGGGGGCTACGAGCAGTACTTC. This encodes CASKVETGGYEQYF.

The V and J genes are TRBV5-1 and TRBJ1-3, with D tentatively TRBD1 (6 bases). V was shortened by 0 bases and J by 4 bases, with 11 bases between the two germline ends. The CDR3 is 15 amino acids. Germline CDR1 SGHRS, CDR2 YFSETQ. CDR3 sequence: CASSLEGTPGNTIYF. The CDR3 nucleotides read TGCGCCAGCAGCTTGGAGGGGACACCGGGAAACACCATATATTTT. Together with reference TRBV5-1 and TRBJ1-3, the CDR3 gives the full variable domain: KAGVTQTPRYLIKTRGQQVTLSCSPISGHRSVSWYQQTPGQGLQFLFEYFSETQRNKGNFPGRFSGRQFSNSRSEMNVSTLELGDSALYLCASSLEGTPGNTIYFGEGSWLTVV.

Only a few counts were recorded for this clone. V usage is TRBV18 and J usage is TRBJ1-1, with D unresolved. CDR1 is KGHSH and CDR2 is LQKENI in the germline V gene. V lost 3 bases and J lost 1, with 12 bases in between. This CDR3 has 15 amino acids. CDR3 loop: CASSPLGLENTEAFF. In DNA form, the CDR3 reads TGTGCCAGCTCACCCCTGGGCCTGGAGAACACTGAAGCTTTCTTT.

This clone came up once. This sequence joins TRBV30 and TRBJ1-2; 10 nucleotides match TRBD1. CDR3 size: 17 residues. In germline, CDR1 is GTSNPN, CDR2 SVGIG (reference sequence). V lost 2 bases and J lost 6; bases outside the gene matches: 15. The CDR3 DNA sequence: TGTGCCTGGAGTCACTTCTGGGGACAGGGGAGTTTAAATGGCTACACCTTC. Translating it yields CAWSHFWGQGSLNGYTF.